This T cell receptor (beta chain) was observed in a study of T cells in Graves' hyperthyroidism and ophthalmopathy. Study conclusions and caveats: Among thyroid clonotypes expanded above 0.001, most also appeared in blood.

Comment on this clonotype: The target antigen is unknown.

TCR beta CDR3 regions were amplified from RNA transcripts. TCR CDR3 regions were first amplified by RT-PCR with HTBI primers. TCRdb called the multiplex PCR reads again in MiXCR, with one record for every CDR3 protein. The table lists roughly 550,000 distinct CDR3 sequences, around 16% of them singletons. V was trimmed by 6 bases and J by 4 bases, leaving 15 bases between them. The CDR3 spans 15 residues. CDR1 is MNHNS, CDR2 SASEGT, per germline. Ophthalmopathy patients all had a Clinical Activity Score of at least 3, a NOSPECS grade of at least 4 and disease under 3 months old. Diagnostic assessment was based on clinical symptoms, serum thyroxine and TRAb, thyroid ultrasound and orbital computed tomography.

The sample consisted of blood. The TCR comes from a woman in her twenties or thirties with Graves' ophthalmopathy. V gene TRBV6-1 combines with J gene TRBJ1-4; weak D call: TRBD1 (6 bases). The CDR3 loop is CASSPTGQINEKLFF. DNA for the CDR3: TGTGCCAGCAGCCCTACTGGACAGATTAATGAAAAACTGTTTTTT.